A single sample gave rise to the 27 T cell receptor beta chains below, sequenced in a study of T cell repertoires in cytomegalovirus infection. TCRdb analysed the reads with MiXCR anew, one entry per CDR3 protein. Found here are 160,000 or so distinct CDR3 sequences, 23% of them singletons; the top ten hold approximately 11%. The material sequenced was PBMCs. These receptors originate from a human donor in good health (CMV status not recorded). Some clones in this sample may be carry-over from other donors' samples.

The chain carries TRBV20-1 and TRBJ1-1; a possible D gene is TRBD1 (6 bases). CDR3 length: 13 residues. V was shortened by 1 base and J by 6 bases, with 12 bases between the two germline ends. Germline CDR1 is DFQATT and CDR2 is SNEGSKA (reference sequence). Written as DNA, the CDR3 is TGCAGTGCTAGAGGAGGGGGGGGCTCTGAAGCTTTCTTT. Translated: CSARGGGGSEAFF.

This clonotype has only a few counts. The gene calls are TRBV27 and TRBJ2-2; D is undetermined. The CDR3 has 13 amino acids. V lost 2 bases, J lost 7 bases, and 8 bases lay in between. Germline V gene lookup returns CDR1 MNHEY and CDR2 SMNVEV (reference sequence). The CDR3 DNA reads TGTGCCAGCAGTTTAAGAGATTTCGGGGAGCTGTTTTTT. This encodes CASSLRDFGELFF.

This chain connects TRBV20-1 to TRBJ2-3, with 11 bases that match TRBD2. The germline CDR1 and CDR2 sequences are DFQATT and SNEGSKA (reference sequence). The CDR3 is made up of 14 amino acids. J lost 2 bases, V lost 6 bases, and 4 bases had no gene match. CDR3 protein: CSASSGRDTDTQYF. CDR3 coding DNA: TGCAGTGCCAGTAGCGGGAGGGACACAGATACGCAGTATTTT.

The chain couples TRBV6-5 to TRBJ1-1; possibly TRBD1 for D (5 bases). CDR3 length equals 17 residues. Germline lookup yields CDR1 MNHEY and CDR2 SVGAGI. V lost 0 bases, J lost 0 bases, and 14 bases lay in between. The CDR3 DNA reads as TGTGCCAGCAGTTACTCGAGGGGACTCGGATTGAACACTGAAGCTTTCTTT. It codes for CASSYSRGLGLNTEAFF.

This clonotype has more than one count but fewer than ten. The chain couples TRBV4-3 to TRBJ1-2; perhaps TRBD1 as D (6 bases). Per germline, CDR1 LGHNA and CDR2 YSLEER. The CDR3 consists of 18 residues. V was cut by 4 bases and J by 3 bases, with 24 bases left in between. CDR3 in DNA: TGCGCCAGCAGCCCTACGTGGGGGGGCGGCCGCCCCGACTATGGCTACACCTTC. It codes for CASSPTWGGGRPDYGYTF.

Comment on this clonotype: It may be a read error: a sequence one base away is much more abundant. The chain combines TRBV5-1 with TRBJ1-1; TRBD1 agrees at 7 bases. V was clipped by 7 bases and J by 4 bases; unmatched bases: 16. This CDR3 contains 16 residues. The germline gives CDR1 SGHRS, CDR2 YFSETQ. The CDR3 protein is CASENRGAVEATEAFF. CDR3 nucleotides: TGCGCCAGCGAAAACAGGGGAGCGGTTGAGGCCACTGAAGCTTTCTTT.

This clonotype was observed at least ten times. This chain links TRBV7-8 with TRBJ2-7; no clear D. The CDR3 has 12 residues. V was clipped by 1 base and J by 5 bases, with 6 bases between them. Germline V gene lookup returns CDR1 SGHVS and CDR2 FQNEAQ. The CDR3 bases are TGTGCCAGCAGCTTAGGTCTAAACGAGCAGTACTTC. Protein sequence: CASSLGLNEQYF.

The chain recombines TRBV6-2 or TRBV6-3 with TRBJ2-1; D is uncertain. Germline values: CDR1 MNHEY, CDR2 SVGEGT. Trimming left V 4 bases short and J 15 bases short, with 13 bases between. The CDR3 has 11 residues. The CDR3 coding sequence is TGTGCCAGCAGTTCGATTAGTAGGGTGTTCTTC. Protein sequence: CASSSISRVFF.

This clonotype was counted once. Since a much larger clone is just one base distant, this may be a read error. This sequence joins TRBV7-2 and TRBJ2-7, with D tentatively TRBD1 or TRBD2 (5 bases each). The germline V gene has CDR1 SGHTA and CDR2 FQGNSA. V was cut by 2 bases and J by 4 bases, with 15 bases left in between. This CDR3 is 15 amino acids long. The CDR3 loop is CASSLIGRGDYEQYF. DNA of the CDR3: TGTGCCAGCAGCTTAATAGGGAGAGGGGATTACGAGCAGTACTTC. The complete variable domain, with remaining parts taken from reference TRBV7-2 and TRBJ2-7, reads GAGVSQSPSNKVTEKGKDVELRCDPISGHTALYWYRQSLGQGLEFLIYFQGNSAPDKSGLPSDRFSAERTGGSVSTLTIQRTQQEDSAVYLCASSLIGRGDYEQYFGPGTRLTVT.

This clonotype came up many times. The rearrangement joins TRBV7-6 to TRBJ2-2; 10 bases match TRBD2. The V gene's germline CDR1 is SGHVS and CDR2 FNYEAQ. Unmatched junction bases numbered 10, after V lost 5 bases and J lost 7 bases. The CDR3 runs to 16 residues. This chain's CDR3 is CASSPELLAGVGELFF. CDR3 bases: TGTGCCAGCAGCCCAGAGCTCCTAGCGGGAGTCGGGGAGCTGTTTTTT.

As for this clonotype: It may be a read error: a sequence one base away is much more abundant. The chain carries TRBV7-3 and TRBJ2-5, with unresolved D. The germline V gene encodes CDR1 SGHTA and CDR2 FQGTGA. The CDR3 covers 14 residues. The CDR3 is CASGFPDGKETQYF. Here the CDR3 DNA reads TGTGCCAGCGGCTTCCCCGACGGCAAAGAGACCCAGTACTTC.

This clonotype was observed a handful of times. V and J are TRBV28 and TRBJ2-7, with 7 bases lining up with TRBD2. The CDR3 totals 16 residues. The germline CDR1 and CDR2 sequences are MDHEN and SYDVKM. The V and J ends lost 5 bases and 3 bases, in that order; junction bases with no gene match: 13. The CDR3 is CASSPMGGGSGYEQYF. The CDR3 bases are TGTGCCAGCAGTCCTATGGGGGGGGGGTCTGGCTACGAGCAGTACTTC. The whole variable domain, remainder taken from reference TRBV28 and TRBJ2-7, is DVKVTQSSRYLVKRTGEKVFLECVQDMDHENMFWYRQDPGLGLRLIYFSYDVKMKEKGDIPEGYSVSREKKERFSLILESASTNQTSMYLCASSPMGGGSGYEQYFGPGTRLTVT.

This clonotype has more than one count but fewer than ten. This chain's CDR3 is CASSLVRTYQAFF. The CDR3 region has the DNA TGTGCCAGCAGCTTAGTCCGAACCTACCAAGCTTTCTTT. The rearrangement uses TRBV11-2 and TRBJ1-1; D remains ambiguous. CDR1 is SGHAT, CDR2 FQNNGV, per germline. V lost 1 base to trimming and J lost 9 bases, with 12 bases between them. The CDR3 covers 13 residues.

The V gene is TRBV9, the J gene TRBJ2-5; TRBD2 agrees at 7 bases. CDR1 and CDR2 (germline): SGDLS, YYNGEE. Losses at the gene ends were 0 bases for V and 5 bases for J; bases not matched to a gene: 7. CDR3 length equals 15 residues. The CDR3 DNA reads TGTGCCAGCAGCGTAGCGGGGGGTGGAGAGGAGACCCAGTACTTC. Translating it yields CASSVAGGGEETQYF.

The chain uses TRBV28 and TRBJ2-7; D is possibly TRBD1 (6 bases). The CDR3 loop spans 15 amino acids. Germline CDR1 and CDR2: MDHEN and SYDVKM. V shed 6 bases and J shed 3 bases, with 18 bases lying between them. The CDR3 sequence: CASRQTGKADYEQYF. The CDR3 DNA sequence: TGTGCCAGCAGGCAGACAGGTAAAGCCGACTACGAGCAGTACTTC.

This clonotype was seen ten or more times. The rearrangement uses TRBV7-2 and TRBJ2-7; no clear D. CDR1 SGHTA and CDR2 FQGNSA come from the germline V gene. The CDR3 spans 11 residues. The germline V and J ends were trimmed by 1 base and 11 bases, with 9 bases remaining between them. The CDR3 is CASSLDGSKYF. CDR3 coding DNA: TGTGCCAGCAGCTTAGATGGCAGTAAGTACTTC.

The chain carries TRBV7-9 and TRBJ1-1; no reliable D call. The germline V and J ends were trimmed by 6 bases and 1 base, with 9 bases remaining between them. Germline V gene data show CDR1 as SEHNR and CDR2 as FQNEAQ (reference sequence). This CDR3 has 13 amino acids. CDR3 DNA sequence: TGTGCCAGCAGTCCTAACGGGAACACTGAAGCTTTCTTT. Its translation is CASSPNGNTEAFF.

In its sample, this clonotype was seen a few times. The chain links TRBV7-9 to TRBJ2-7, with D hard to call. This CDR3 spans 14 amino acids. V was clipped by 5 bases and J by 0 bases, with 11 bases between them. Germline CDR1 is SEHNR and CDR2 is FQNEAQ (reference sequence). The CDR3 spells CASSDDPSSYEQYF. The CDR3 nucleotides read TGTGCCAGCAGCGATGACCCGAGCTCCTACGAGCAGTACTTC.

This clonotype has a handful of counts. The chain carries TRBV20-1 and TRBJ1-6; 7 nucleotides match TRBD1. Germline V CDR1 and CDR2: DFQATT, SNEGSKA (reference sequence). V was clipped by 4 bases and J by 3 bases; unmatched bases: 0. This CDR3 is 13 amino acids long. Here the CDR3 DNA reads TGCAGTGCTACAGGGGGCTATAATTCACCCCTCCACTTT. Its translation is CSATGGYNSPLHF.

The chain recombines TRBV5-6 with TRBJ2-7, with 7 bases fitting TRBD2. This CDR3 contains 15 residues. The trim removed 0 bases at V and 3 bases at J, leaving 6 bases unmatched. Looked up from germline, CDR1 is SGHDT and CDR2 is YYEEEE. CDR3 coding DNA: TGTGCCAGCAGCTTGGAGCGGGAAGCCAACTACGAGCAGTACTTC. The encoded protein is CASSLEREANYEQYF.

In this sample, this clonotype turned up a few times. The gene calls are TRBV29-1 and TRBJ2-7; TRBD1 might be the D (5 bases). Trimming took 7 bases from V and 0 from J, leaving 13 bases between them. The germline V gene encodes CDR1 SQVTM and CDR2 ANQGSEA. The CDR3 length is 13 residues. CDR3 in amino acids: CSAQPTDSYEQYF. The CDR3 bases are TGCAGCGCCCAACCGACAGACTCCTACGAGCAGTACTTC.

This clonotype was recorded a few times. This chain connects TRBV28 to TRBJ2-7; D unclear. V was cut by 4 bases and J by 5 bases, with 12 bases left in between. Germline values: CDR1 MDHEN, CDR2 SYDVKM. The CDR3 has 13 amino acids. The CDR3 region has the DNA TGTGCCAGCAGTTCATCCAACCCCGACGAGCAGTACTTC. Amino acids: CASSSSNPDEQYF.

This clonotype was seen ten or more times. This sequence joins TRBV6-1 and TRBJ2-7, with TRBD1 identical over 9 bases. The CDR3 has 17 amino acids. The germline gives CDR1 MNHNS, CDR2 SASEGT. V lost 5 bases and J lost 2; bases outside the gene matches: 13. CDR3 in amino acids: CASSKVFRDRDPYEQYF. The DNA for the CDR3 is TGTGCCAGCAGTAAGGTCTTCCGGGACAGGGATCCCTACGAGCAGTACTTC.

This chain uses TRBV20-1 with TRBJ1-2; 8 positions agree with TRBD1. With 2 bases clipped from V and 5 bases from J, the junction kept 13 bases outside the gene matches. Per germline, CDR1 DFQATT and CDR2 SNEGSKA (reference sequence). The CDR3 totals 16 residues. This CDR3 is CSARPTQGAFWYGYTF. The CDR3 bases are TGCAGTGCTAGACCAACCCAGGGGGCGTTTTGGTATGGCTACACCTTC.

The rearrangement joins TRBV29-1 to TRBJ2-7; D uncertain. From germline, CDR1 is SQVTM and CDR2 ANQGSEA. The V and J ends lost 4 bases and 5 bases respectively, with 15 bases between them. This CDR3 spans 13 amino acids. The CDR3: CSVADQLANEQYF. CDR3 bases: TGCAGCGTTGCAGACCAGCTCGCTAACGAGCAGTACTTC.

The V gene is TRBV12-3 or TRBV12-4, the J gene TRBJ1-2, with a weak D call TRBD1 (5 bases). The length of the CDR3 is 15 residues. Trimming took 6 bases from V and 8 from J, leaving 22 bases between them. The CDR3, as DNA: TGTGCCAGCAGCCGAGCGATGGGGGGTAGATTGGGCTACACCTTC. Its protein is CASSRAMGGRLGYTF.

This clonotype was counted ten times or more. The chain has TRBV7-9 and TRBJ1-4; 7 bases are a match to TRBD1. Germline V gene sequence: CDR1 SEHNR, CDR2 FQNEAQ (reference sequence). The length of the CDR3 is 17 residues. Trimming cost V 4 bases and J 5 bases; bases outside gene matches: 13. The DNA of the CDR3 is TGTGCCAGCAGCTCTACCCTACGGGACAGCGGAAATGAAAAACTGTTTTTT. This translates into CASSSTLRDSGNEKLFF. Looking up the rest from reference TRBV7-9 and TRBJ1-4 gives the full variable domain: DTGVSQNPRHKITKRGQNVTFRCDPISEHNRLYWYRQTLGQGPEFLTYFQNEAQLEKSRLLSDRFSAERPKGSFSTLEIQRTEQGDSAMYLCASSSTLRDSGNEKLFFGSGTQLSVL.